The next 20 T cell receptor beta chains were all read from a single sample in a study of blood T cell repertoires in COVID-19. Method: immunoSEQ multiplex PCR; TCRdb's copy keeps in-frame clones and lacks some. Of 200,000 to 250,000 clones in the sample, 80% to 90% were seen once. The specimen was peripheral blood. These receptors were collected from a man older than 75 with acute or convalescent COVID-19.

The CDR3 loop is CASSFGQGGNYGYTF. CDR3 coding DNA: TGTGCCAGCAGCTTCGGACAGGGTGGTAACTATGGCTACACCTTC. V and J are TRBV5-4 and TRBJ1-2; TRBD1 matches at 8 bases. The CDR3 spans 15 residues. V shed 2 bases, J shed 1 base, and the junction held 4 bases outside the gene matches. Germline V gene sequence: CDR1 SGHNT, CDR2 YYREEE (reference sequence).

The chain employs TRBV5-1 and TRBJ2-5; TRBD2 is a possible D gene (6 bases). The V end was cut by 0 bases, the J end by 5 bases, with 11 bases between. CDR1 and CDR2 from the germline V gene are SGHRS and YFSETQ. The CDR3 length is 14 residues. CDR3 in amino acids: CASSLAGGAETQYF. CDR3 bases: TGCGCCAGCAGCTTGGCCGGGGGTGCGGAGACCCAGTACTTC.

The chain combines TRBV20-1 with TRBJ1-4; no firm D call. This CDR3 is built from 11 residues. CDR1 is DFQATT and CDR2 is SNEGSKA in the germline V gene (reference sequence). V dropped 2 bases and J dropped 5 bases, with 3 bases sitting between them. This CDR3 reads CSARRNEKLFF. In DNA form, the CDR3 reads TGCAGTGCTAGACGGAATGAAAAACTGTTTTTT.

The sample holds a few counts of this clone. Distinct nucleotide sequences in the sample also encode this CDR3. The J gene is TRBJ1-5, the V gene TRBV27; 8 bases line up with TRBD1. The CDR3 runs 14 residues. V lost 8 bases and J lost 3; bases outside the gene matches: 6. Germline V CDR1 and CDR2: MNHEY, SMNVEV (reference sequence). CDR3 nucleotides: TGTGCCAGCTCCAGACAGGGGTACAATCAGCCCCAGCATTTT. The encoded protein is CASSRQGYNQPQHF.

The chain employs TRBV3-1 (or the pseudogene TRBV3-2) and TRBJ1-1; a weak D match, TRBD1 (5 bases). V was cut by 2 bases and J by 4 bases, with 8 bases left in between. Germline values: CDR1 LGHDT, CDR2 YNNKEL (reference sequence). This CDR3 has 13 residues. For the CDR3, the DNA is TGTGCCAGCAGCCAACCGGGGGGCACTGAAGCTTTCTTT. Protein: CASSQPGGTEAFF.

CDR3 loop: CASSSGQVATNEKLFF. As DNA, the CDR3 is TGTGCCAGCAGCTCCGGACAGGTTGCAACTAATGAAAAACTGTTTTTT. The V and J genes are TRBV28 and TRBJ1-4, with 7 bases fitting TRBD1. V was clipped by 6 bases and J by 0 bases; unmatched bases: 7. This CDR3 is 16 amino acids long. Looked up from germline, CDR1 is MDHEN and CDR2 is SYDVKM.

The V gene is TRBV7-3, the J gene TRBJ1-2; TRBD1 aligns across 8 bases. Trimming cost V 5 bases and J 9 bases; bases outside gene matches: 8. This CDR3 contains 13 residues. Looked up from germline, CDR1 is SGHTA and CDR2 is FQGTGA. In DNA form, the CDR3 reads TGTGCCAGCAGCCAGACAGGGGAAGGGCGCTACACCTTC. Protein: CASSQTGEGRYTF.

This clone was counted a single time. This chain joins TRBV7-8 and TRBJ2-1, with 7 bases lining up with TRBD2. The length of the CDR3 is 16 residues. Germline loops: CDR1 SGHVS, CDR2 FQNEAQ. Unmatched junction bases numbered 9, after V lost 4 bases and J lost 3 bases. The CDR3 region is CASSSGGGNLYNEQFF. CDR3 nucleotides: TGTGCCAGCAGCTCGGGGGGTGGAAATCTCTACAATGAGCAGTTCTTC.

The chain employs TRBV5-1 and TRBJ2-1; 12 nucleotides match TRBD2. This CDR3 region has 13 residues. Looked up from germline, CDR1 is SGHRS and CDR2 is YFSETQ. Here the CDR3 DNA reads TGCGCAAGCTCAAGACTAGCGGGGGATGAGCAGTTCTTC. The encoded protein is CASSRLAGDEQFF. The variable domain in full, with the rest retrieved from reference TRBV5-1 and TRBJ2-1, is KAGVTQTPRYLIKTRGQQVTLSCSPISGHRSVSWYQQTPGQGLQFLFEYFSETQRNKGNFPGRFSGRQFSNSRSEMNVSTLELGDSALYLCASSRLAGDEQFFGPGTRLTVL.

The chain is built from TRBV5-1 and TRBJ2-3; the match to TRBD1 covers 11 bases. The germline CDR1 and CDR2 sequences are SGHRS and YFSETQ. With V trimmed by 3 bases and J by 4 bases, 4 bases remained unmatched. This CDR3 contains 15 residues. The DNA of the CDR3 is TGCGCCAGCAGCTGGACAGGGGGCGAGGCAGATACGCAGTATTTT. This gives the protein CASSWTGGEADTQYF.

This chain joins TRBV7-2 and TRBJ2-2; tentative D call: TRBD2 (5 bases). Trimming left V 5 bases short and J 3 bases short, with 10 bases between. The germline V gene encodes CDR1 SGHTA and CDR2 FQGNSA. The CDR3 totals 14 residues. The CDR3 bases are TGTGCCAGCAGCCGGATGAGGGACACCGGGGAGCTGTTTTTT. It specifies CASSRMRDTGELFF.

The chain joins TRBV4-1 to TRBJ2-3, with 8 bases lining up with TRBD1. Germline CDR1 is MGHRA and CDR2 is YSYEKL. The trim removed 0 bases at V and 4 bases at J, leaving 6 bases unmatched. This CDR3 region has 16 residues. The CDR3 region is CASSQDRGLTADTQYF. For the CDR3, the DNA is TGCGCCAGCAGCCAAGACAGGGGGCTTACCGCAGATACGCAGTATTTT.

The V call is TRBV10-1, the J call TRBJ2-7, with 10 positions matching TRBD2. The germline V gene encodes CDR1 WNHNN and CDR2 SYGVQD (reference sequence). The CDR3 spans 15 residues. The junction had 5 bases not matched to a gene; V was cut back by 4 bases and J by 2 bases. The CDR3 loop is CASSGRTSGTYEQYF. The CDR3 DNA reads TGCGCCAGCAGTGGTAGGACTAGCGGAACCTACGAGCAGTACTTC.

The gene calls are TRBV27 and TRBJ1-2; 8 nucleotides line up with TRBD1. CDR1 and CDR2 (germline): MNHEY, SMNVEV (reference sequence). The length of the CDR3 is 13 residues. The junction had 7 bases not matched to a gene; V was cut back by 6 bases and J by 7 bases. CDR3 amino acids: CASSPDRGGGYTF. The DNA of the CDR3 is TGTGCCAGCAGCCCTGACAGGGGCGGTGGCTACACCTTC.

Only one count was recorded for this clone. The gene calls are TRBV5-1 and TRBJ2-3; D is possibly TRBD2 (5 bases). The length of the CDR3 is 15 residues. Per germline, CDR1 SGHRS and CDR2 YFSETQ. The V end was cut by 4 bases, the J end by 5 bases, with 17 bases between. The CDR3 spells CASSQDYPAEDTQYF. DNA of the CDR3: TGCGCCAGCAGCCAAGACTATCCGGCCGAAGATACGCAGTATTTT.

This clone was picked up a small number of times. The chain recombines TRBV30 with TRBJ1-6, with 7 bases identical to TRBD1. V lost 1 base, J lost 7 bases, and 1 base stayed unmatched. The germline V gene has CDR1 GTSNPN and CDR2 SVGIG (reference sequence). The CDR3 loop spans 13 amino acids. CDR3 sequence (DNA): TGTGCCTGGAGTGCACAGGGGAATTCACCCCTCCACTTT. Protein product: CAWSAQGNSPLHF.

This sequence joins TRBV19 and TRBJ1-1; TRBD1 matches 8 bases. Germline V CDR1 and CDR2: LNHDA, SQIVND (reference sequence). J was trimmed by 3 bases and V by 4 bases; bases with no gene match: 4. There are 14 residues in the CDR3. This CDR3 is CASSRTGRDTEAFF. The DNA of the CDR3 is TGTGCCAGTAGTAGGACAGGGAGGGACACTGAAGCTTTCTTT.

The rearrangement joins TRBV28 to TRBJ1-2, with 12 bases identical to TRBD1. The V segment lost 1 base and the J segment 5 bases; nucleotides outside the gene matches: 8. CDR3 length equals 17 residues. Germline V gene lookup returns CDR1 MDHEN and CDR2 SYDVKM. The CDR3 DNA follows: TGTGCCAGCAGTTTATTAAGTTCGGGACAGGGGGCTTATGGCTACACCTTC. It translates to CASSLLSSGQGAYGYTF.

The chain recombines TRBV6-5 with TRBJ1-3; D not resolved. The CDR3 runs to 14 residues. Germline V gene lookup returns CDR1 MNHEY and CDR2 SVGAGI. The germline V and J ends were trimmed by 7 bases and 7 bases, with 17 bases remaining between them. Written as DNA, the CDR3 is TGTGCCAGCAACGACGGGTCTTTCCCGAACACCATATATTTT. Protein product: CASNDGSFPNTIYF.

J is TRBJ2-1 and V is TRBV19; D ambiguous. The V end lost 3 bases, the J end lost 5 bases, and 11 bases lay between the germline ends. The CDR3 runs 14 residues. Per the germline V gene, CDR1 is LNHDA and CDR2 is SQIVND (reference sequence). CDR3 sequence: CASSINPINNEQFF. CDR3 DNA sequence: TGTGCCAGTAGTATCAACCCTATAAACAATGAGCAGTTCTTC.